This TCR beta chain stems from a study of cytomegalovirus exposure and HLA in healthy donors. Study-level background: Prior work identified around 110 million unique TCR beta sequences in roughly 190 million T cells. Study results and limitations: Rates of TCR association differed by HLA locus in a later analysis, with DRB1 highest and HLA-C lowest. A list of around 150 TCR beta chains associated with cytomegalovirus was given.

The CDR3 consists of 15 residues. The V segment lost 2 bases and the J segment 0 bases; nucleotides outside the gene matches: 3. Germline CDR1 is LGHNA and CDR2 is YNFKEQ. In this sample, this clone turned up a few times. The antigen is undetermined. Use of 60 Vbeta and 13 Jbeta primers characterized the PCR. TCRdb's table, derived via immunoSEQ multiplex PCR, lists solely in-frame clones and lacks some. The sample contains 95,000 to 130,000 clones, under 85% of which appear only once. The V call is TRBV4-2, the J call TRBJ2-7; 8 nucleotides match TRBD1. The TCR originated in a woman between 18 and 30 years old in good health and CMV-seronegative. The material sequenced was PBMCs. The CDR3 reads CASSQPGTGSYEQYF. The CDR3 coding sequence is TGTGCCAGCAGCCAACCCGGGACAGGCTCCTACGAGCAGTACTTC.